This T cell receptor (beta chain) was identified during a study of chronic HIV infection and antiretroviral therapy. TCRdb re-called the 5' RACE reads through MiXCR, storing one row per CDR3 protein. The sample lists more than 40,000 distinct CDR3 sequences, about a fifth occurring once. V dropped 3 bases and J dropped 2 bases, with 8 bases sitting between them. The CDR3 contains 13 residues. Germline V lookup: CDR1 SQVTM, CDR2 ANQGSEA. This clonotype has more than one count but fewer than ten. The origin of this receptor is an adult who had HIV and had not received antiretroviral therapy, or was an uninfected healthy control (not recorded which). The source material was peripheral blood. The rearrangement uses TRBV29-1 and TRBJ2-1, with D maybe TRBD2 (6 bases). Here the CDR3 reads CSVEIAAYNEQFF. For the CDR3, the DNA is TGCAGCGTTGAGATAGCGGCCTACAATGAGCAGTTCTTC.